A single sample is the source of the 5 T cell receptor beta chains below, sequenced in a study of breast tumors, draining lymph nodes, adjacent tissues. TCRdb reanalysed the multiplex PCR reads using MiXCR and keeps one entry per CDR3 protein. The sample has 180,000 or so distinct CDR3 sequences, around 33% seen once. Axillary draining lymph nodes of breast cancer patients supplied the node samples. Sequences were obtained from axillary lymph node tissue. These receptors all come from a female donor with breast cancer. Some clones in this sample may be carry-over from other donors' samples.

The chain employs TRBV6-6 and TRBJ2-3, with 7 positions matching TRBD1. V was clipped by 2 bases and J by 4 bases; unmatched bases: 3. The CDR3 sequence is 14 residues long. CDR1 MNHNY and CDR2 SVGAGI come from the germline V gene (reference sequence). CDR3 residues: CASSYAQGADTQYF. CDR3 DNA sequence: TGTGCCAGCAGTTACGCTCAGGGGGCAGATACGCAGTATTTT.

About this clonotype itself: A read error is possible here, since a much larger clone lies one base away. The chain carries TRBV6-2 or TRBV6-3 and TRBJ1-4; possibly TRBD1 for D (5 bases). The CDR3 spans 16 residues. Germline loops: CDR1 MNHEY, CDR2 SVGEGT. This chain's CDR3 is CASSYGTVATNGKLFF. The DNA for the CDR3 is TGTGCCAGCAGTTATGGGACCGTTGCAACTAATGGAAAACTGTTTTTT.

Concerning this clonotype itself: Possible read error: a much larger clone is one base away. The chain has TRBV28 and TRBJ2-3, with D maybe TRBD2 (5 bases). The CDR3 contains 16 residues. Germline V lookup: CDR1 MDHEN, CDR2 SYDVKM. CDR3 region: CTSSLSSRFGTDTQYF. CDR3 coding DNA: TGTACCAGCAGTTTGTCTAGCCGGTTTGGCACAGATACGCAGTATTTT.

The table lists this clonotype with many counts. This chain's CDR3 is CASSPGRLAGGPPINEQFF. The DNA of the CDR3 is TGTGCCAGCAGCCCGGGACGACTAGCGGGAGGCCCCCCGATCAATGAGCAGTTCTTC. The V call is TRBV7-9, the J call TRBJ2-1; 13 bases match TRBD2. Trimming removed 5 bases from V and 6 bases from J; junction bases left unmatched: 16. Germline V gives CDR1 SEHNR, CDR2 FQNEAQ (reference sequence). This CDR3 contains 19 residues.

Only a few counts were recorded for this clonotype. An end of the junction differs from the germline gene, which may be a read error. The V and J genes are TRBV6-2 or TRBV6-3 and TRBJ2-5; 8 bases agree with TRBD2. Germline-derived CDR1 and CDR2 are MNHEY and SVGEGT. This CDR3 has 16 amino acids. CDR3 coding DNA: TGTGCCAGCAGTCACTCGGGGGGGCTCATCGGGGAGACCCAGTACTTC. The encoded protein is CASSHSGGLIGETQYF.